A single sample gave rise to the 23 T cell receptor beta chains below, sequenced in a study of early T cells in non-severe SARS-CoV-2 infection. TCRdb passed the 5' RACE reads through MiXCR, listing each CDR3 protein once. The sample includes 70,000 to 95,000 distinct CDR3 sequences, about a sixth seen only once; the top ten take around 2.6%. The sample consisted of whole blood. The receptors derive from an adult who was a healthcare worker with PCR-confirmed SARS-CoV-2 infection or an uninfected control (not recorded which).

This clonotype occurred a few times. This sequence joins TRBV10-3 and TRBJ2-1; D not certain. Germline values: CDR1 ENHRY, CDR2 SYGVKD. This CDR3 has 12 amino acids. Trimming removed 6 bases at V and 8 bases at J, with 11 bases between. The CDR3 DNA reads TGTGCCATCAGCCAAAAGGGTGATGAGCAGTTCTTC. This sequence encodes CAISQKGDEQFF.

A few counts support this clonotype. The chain uses TRBV30 and TRBJ2-3; 13 nucleotides agree with TRBD2. The CDR3 covers 14 residues. The germline CDR1 and CDR2 sequences are GTSNPN and SVGIG (reference sequence). V trimming: 5 bases; J trimming: 1 base; junction bases outside the gene matches: 0. This chain's CDR3 is CAWGLAGGTDTQYF. The DNA for the CDR3 is TGTGCCTGGGGACTAGCGGGGGGCACAGATACGCAGTATTTT.

This clonotype came up a few times. The chain links TRBV7-8 to TRBJ2-3; 7 positions agree with TRBD2. Germline V gene data show CDR1 as SGHVS and CDR2 as FQNEAQ. The CDR3 is 21 amino acids. V lost 0 bases to trimming and J lost 1 base; unmatched junction nucleotides: 19. Here the CDR3 DNA reads TGTGCCAGCAGCTTAGCCATGGGCTCTAGCGGACGGGATTCGGGCACAGATACGCAGTATTTT. Protein product: CASSLAMGSSGRDSGTDTQYF.

This clonotype was seen more than once but under ten times. This rearrangement joins TRBV12-3 or TRBV12-4 to TRBJ1-1; D is perhaps TRBD1 (5 bases). The CDR3 covers 13 residues. Trimming stripped 6 bases from V and 4 bases from J, with 12 bases between. This CDR3 reads CASSQRGPTEAFF. CDR3 coding DNA: TGTGCCAGCAGCCAGAGGGGACCCACTGAAGCTTTCTTT.

This rearrangement joins TRBV6-4 to TRBJ2-1; D uncertain. The germline V and J ends were trimmed by 6 bases and 3 bases, with 15 bases remaining between them. CDR1 is MRHNA and CDR2 is SNTAGT in the germline V gene. This CDR3 contains 15 residues. The CDR3 loop reads CASSQQPLSYNEQFF. In DNA, the CDR3 is TGTGCCAGCAGCCAACAACCTCTAAGCTACAATGAGCAGTTCTTC.

This clonotype was seen many times. The chain is built from TRBV11-2 and TRBJ1-1; tentative D call: TRBD1 (5 bases). Trimming cost V 2 bases and J 1 base, with 8 bases left between them. The length of the CDR3 is 14 residues. CDR1 is SGHAT and CDR2 is FQNNGV in the germline V gene. The CDR3 protein is CASSLTGSNTEAFF. The CDR3 coding sequence is TGTGCCAGCAGCTTAACAGGTTCGAACACTGAAGCTTTCTTT.

This clonotype was recorded many times. For the CDR3, the DNA is TGTGCCAGCAGCCAAGGAACAGTAACGACCTACGAGCAGTACTTC. Translation: CASSQGTVTTYEQYF. The chain recombines TRBV3-1 with TRBJ2-7; D uncertain. The CDR3 runs to 15 residues. The V and J ends lost 1 base and 2 bases respectively, with 12 bases between them. From germline, CDR1 is LGHDT and CDR2 YNNKEL (reference sequence).

This clonotype was seen a few times. The DNA of the CDR3 is TGTGCCAGCAGTCCTGGGCCGACTCCAAGGGGCTCCTACAATGAGCAGTTCTTC. Its protein product is CASSPGPTPRGSYNEQFF. The chain employs TRBV12-3 or TRBV12-4 and TRBJ2-1, with TRBD1 as a possible D gene (5 bases). V lost 5 bases and J lost 0, with 20 bases in between. CDR3 length: 18 residues.

V is TRBV6-1 and J is TRBJ2-7, with 11 bases fitting TRBD1. Germline V lookup: CDR1 MNHNS, CDR2 SASEGT. The CDR3 extends over 18 amino acids. With 3 bases clipped from V and 4 bases from J, the junction kept 14 bases outside the gene matches. Written as DNA, the CDR3 is TGTGCCAGCAGTGACCGGGACAGGGGGACTGTTGTGACTTACGAGCAGTACTTC. Translated, it gives CASSDRDRGTVVTYEQYF.

The V call is TRBV9, the J call TRBJ2-7; TRBD1 matches at 8 bases. Unmatched junction bases numbered 8, after V lost 4 bases and J lost 5 bases. Germline-derived CDR1 and CDR2 are SGDLS and YYNGEE. The CDR3 runs 14 residues. The CDR3 nucleotides are TGTGCCAGCAGCACCGTCGGACAGGGCGACGAGCAGTACTTC. This gives the protein CASSTVGQGDEQYF.

The CDR3 loop is CASRPPGTPNEKLFF. Here the CDR3 DNA reads TGTGCCAGCAGACCCCCCGGGACCCCTAATGAAAAACTGTTTTTT. This chain uses TRBV12-3 or TRBV12-4 with TRBJ1-4; perhaps TRBD1 as D (5 bases). CDR3 size: 15 residues. V lost 6 bases to trimming and J lost 3 bases, with 14 bases between them.

This clonotype showed up just a few times. The chain links TRBV7-2 to TRBJ2-7, with 7 bases fitting TRBD2. Germline assignment: CDR1 SGHTA and CDR2 FQGNSA. The CDR3 has 14 amino acids. The J segment lost 3 bases and the V segment lost 2 bases, leaving 4 bases of the junction unmatched. The CDR3: CASSLLAGVYEQYF. The CDR3 nucleotides are TGTGCCAGCAGCTTATTGGCGGGGGTCTACGAGCAGTACTTC.

This chain links TRBV6-1 with TRBJ1-1; D gene ambiguous. V lost 10 bases and J 5 bases, leaving 5 bases between the germline ends. The CDR3 has 9 amino acids. Germline loops: CDR1 MNHNS, CDR2 SASEGT. The DNA for the CDR3 is TGTGCCACGGGAACTGAAGCTTTCTTT. It is translated as CATGTEAFF.

This clonotype was picked up a small number of times. The V call is TRBV2, the J call TRBJ2-3; 9 nucleotides line up with TRBD2. After removal of 9 bases from V and 2 bases from J, the junction contained 3 bases not matched to a gene. The CDR3 has 13 amino acids. The V gene's germline CDR1 is SNHLY and CDR2 FYNNEI. The CDR3 DNA reads TGTGCCAGAGAGCGGGGGGCCACAGATACGCAGTATTTT. This translates into CARERGATDTQYF.

J is TRBJ1-1 and V is TRBV29-1; D is uncertain. V was trimmed by 3 bases and J by 5 bases, leaving 13 bases between them. CDR1 SQVTM and CDR2 ANQGSEA come from the germline V gene. The length of the CDR3 is 13 residues. CDR3 bases: TGCAGCGTTGATTACCGAACGGAAACTGAAGCTTTCTTT. Protein sequence: CSVDYRTETEAFF. Variable domain in full (rest from reference TRBV29-1 and TRBJ1-1): SAVISQKPSRDICQRGTSLTIQCQVDSQVTMMFWYRQQPGQSLTLIATANQGSEATYESGFVIDKFPISRPNLTFSTLTVSNMSPEDSSIYLCSVDYRTETEAFFGQGTRLTVV.

In this sample, this clonotype turned up a few times. This sequence joins TRBV25-1 and TRBJ2-7; D may be TRBD2 (7 bases). V was shortened by 5 bases and J by 3 bases, with 23 bases between the two germline ends. Germline CDR1 reads MGHDK; CDR2 reads SYGVNS. The length of the CDR3 is 17 residues. CDR3 DNA: TGTGCCAGCAGTTCCAGGGGACTACAAAACCCTCTCTACGAGCAGTACTTC. It specifies CASSSRGLQNPLYEQYF.

This clonotype has only a few counts. V is TRBV6-6 and J is TRBJ2-3; D may be TRBD2 (5 bases). V shed 5 bases and J shed 2 bases, with 11 bases lying between them. Looked up from germline, CDR1 is MNHNY and CDR2 is SVGAGI (reference sequence). This CDR3 has 14 residues. The CDR3 loop reads CASSLPRATDTQYF. The CDR3 DNA reads TGTGCCAGCAGTCTCCCGCGGGCCACAGATACGCAGTATTTT.

This clonotype came up many times. The junction departs from germline at one end; a sequencing error may be responsible. V gene TRBV6-2 or TRBV6-3 combines with J gene TRBJ2-7; TRBD1 matches at 7 bases. Germline CDR1 and CDR2: MNHEY and SVGEGT. CDR3 length: 12 residues. CDR3 in DNA: TGTGCCAGCAGTTACCCAGACAGGGAGCCGTACTTC. This translates into CASSYPDREPYF.

The CDR3: CASSLDGPLAGELFF. In DNA, the CDR3 is TGTGCCAGCAGCTTAGATGGCCCCCTAGCCGGGGAGCTGTTTTTT. The chain couples TRBV11-2 to TRBJ2-2; D is unresolved. The CDR3 sequence is 15 residues long. Germline lookup yields CDR1 SGHAT and CDR2 FQNNGV. Trimming removed 0 bases at V and 6 bases at J, with 11 bases between.

This clonotype was detected a few times. The chain employs TRBV6-2 or TRBV6-3 and TRBJ1-1; D is undetermined. From germline, CDR1 is MNHEY and CDR2 SVGEGT. The CDR3 totals 16 residues. V lost 2 bases, J lost 0 bases, and 13 bases lay in between. The CDR3 sequence: CASSYTPAAMNTEAFF. The CDR3, as DNA: TGTGCCAGCAGTTACACCCCGGCAGCTATGAACACTGAAGCTTTCTTT.

This clonotype was counted only a few times. V gene TRBV5-1 combines with J gene TRBJ1-1, with 10 bases aligning to TRBD1. This CDR3 has 16 amino acids. Germline CDR1 is SGHRS and CDR2 is YFSETQ. After removal of 4 bases from V and 1 base from J, the junction contained 7 bases not matched to a gene. The DNA for the CDR3 is TGCGCCAGCAGCCATCGGGACAGGGGTTCGAACACTGAAGCTTTCTTT. Amino acids: CASSHRDRGSNTEAFF.

The J gene is TRBJ1-1, the V gene TRBV11-2; D is uncertain. V was clipped by 7 bases and J by 2 bases, with 11 bases between them. This CDR3 contains 13 residues. Looked up from germline, CDR1 is SGHAT and CDR2 is FQNNGV. The CDR3 spells CASIPRRNTEAFF. Here the CDR3 DNA reads TGTGCCAGCATCCCTCGGCGCAACACTGAAGCTTTCTTT.

This clonotype was observed at least ten times. The chain combines TRBV11-2 with TRBJ2-3, with 9 bases fitting TRBD2. Looked up from germline, CDR1 is SGHAT and CDR2 is FQNNGV. The CDR3 covers 15 residues. J was trimmed by 2 bases and V by 4 bases; bases with no gene match: 4. The CDR3 sequence: CASSSGLANTDTQYF. CDR3 DNA: TGTGCCAGCAGCTCGGGACTAGCAAACACAGATACGCAGTATTTT.